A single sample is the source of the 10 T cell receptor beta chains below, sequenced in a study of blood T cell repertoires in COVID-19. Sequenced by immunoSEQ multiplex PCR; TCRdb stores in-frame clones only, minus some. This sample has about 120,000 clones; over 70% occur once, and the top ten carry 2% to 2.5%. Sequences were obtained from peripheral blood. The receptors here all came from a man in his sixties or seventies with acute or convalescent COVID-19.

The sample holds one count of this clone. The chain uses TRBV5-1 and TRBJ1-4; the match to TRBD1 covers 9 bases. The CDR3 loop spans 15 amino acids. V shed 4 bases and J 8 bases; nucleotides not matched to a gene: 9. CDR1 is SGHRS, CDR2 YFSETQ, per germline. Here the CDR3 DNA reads TGCGCCAGCAGCGGGATCGGGACAGGGAACGAAAAACTGTTTTTT. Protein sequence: CASSGIGTGNEKLFF.

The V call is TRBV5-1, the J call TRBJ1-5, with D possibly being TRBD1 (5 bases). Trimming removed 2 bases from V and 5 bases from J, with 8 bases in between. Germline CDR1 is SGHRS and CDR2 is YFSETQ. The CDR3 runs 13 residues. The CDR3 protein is CASSFGGDQPQHF. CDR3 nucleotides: TGCGCCAGCAGCTTCGGGGGGGATCAGCCCCAGCATTTT.

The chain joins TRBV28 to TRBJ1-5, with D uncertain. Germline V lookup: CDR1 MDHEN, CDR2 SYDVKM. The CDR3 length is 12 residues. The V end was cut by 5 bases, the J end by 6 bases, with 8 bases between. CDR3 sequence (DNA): TGTGCCAGCAGTCAGATTTTTCAGCCCCAGCATTTT. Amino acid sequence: CASSQIFQPQHF.

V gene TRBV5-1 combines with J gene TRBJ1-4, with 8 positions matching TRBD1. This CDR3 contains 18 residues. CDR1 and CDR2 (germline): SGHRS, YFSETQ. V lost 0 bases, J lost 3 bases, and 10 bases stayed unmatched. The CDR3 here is CASSLEPRRGLANEKLFF. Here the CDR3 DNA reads TGCGCCAGCAGCTTGGAGCCCCGCAGGGGGCTAGCTAATGAAAAACTGTTTTTT.

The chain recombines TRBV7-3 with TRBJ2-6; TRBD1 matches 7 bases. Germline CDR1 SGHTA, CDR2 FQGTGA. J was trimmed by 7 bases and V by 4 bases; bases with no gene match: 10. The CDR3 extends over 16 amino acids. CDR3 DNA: TGTGCCAGCAGCTCGGGACAGCGGCCAGGCGCCAACGTCCTGACTTTC. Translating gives CASSSGQRPGANVLTF.

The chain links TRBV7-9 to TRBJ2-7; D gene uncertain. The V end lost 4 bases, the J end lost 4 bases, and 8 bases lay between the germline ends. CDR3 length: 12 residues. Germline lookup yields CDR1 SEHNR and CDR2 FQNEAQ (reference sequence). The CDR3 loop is CASSSTGYEQYF. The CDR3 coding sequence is TGTGCCAGCAGCTCAACTGGTTACGAGCAGTACTTC.

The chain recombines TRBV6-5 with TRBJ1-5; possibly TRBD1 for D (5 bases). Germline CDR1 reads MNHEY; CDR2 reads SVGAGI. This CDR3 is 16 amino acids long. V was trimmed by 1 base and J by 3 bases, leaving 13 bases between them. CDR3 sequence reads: CASSYFPGIANQPQHF. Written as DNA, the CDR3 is TGTGCCAGCAGTTACTTCCCAGGGATCGCCAATCAGCCCCAGCATTTT.

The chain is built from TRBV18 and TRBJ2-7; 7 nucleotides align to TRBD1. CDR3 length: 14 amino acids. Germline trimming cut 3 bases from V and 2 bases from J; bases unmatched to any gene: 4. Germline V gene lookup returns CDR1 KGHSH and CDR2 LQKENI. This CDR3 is CASSPKGATYEQYF. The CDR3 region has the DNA TGTGCCAGCTCACCCAAGGGGGCGACCTACGAGCAGTACTTC. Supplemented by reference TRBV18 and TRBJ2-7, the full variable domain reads NAGVMQNPRHLVRRRGQEARLRCSPMKGHSHVYWYRQLPEEGLKFMVYLQKENIIDESGMPKERFSAEFPKEGPSILRIQQVVRGDSAAYFCASSPKGATYEQYFGPGTRLTVT.

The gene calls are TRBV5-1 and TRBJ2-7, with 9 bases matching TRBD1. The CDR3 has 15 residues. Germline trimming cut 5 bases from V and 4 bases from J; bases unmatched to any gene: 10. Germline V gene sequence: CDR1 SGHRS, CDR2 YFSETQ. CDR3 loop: CASSRVSDRGYEQYF. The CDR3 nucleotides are TGCGCCAGCAGTAGGGTTTCCGACAGGGGGTACGAGCAGTACTTC.

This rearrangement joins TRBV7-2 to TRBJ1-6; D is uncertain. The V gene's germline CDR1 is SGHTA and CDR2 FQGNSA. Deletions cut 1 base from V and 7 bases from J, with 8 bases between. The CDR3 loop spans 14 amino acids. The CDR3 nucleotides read TGTGCCAGCAGCTTAGTACAGAGAAATTCACCCCTCCACTTT. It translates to CASSLVQRNSPLHF.